Shown below are 19 T cell receptor beta chains from a single sample sequenced in a study of T cell responses to AZD1222 COVID-19 vaccine. Using immunoSEQ multiplex PCR, the repertoire was profiled, and TCRdb retains in-frame clones only, with some absent. Of tens of thousands of clones in the sample, almost 90% were seen once. The sample in question was peripheral blood, obtained on day 0 of AZD1222 vaccination. The receptor set was obtained from an adult in good health.

There are a few counts of this clone. The rearrangement uses TRBV28 and TRBJ1-2; D is perhaps TRBD1 (5 bases). Germline V lookup: CDR1 MDHEN, CDR2 SYDVKM. The CDR3 consists of 13 residues. Trimming shortened V by 3 bases and J by 7 bases, and 12 bases separated the two germline ends. The CDR3 here is CASSLPGGGGYTF. The CDR3 nucleotides read TGTGCCAGCAGTTTGCCCGGGGGAGGTGGCTACACCTTC.

The chain combines TRBV11-2 with TRBJ2-1, with a weak D call TRBD2 (5 bases). Germline CDR1 SGHAT, CDR2 FQNNGV. The CDR3 loop spans 16 amino acids. V was pared by 5 bases and J by 0 bases, with 14 bases between. In DNA form, the CDR3 reads TGTGCCAGCAGCCCCGAAACAGCGGTCTCCTACAATGAGCAGTTCTTC. Its translation is CASSPETAVSYNEQFF.

This clone has more than one count but fewer than ten. This chain connects TRBV2 to TRBJ1-1; D perhaps matches TRBD1 (5 bases). The V and J ends lost 5 bases and 6 bases respectively, with 19 bases between them. This CDR3 is built from 15 residues. Germline loops: CDR1 SNHLY, CDR2 FYNNEI. This CDR3 reads CASSPDIRVGAEAFF. The CDR3 nucleotides read TGTGCCAGCAGTCCGGACATCAGGGTTGGAGCTGAAGCTTTCTTT. Complete variable domain (other parts from reference TRBV2 and TRBJ1-1): EPEVTQTPSHQVTQMGQEVILRCVPISNHLYFYWYRQILGQKVEFLVSFYNNEISEKSEIFDDQFSVERPDGSNFTLKIRSTKLEDSAMYFCASSPDIRVGAEAFFGQGTRLTVV.

The genes are TRBV7-7 and TRBJ2-2; 7 nucleotides align to TRBD1. J lost 0 bases, V lost 8 bases, and 9 bases had no gene match. Germline lookup yields CDR1 SSHAT and CDR2 FNYEAQ (reference sequence). CDR3 length: 16 amino acids. For the CDR3, the DNA is TGTGCCAGCTCCGTGTCCGGACAGGCGAACACCGGGGAGCTGTTTTTT. Its translation is CASSVSGQANTGELFF. Full variable domain (remainder filled in from reference TRBV7-7 and TRBJ2-2): GAGVSQSPRYKVTKRGQDVTLRCDPISSHATLYWYQQALGQGPEFLTYFNYEAQPDKSGLPSDRFSAERPEGSISTLTIQRTEQRDSAMYRCASSVSGQANTGELFFGEGSRLTVL.

The gene calls are TRBV6-2 or TRBV6-3 and TRBJ2-1; D remains unclear. The ends were cut back, 5 bases at V and 7 bases at J, with 6 bases in the middle. The CDR3 runs 11 residues. Germline lookup yields CDR1 MNHEY and CDR2 SVGEGT. CDR3 sequence (DNA): TGTGCCAGCAGTGCGATAAATGAGCAGTTCTTC. It is translated as CASSAINEQFF.

The chain carries TRBV19 and TRBJ2-5; D unresolved. V lost 5 bases, J lost 5 bases, and 15 bases lay in between. The CDR3 sequence is 14 residues long. The germline V gene has CDR1 LNHDA and CDR2 SQIVND (reference sequence). The CDR3 here is CASSASPDGETQYF. CDR3 nucleotides: TGTGCCAGTAGTGCCTCCCCTGACGGTGAGACCCAGTACTTC. Full variable domain (rest looked up from reference TRBV19 and TRBJ2-5): DGGITQSPKYLFRKEGQNVTLSCEQNLNHDAMYWYRQDPGQGLRLIYYSQIVNDFQKGDIAEGYSVSREKKESFPLTVTSAQKNPTAFYLCASSASPDGETQYFGPGTRLLVL.

This sequence joins TRBV11-2 and TRBJ2-5; no reliable D call. Germline CDR1 SGHAT, CDR2 FQNNGV. V was shortened by 0 bases and J by 7 bases, with 6 bases between the two germline ends. This CDR3 has 12 amino acids. DNA of the CDR3: TGTGCCAGCAGCTTAGAAGTCGGGACCCAGTACTTC. Translating it yields CASSLEVGTQYF.

This chain uses TRBV6-4 with TRBJ2-1, with 13 positions matching TRBD2. This CDR3 spans 16 amino acids. Germline CDR1 and CDR2: MRHNA and SNTAGT. V lost 6 bases to trimming and J lost 4 bases; unmatched junction nucleotides: 6. CDR3 nucleotide sequence: TGTGCCAGCAGCGGACTAGCGGGAGAAGGGTACAATGAGCAGTTCTTC. It yields the protein CASSGLAGEGYNEQFF.

This chain connects TRBV2 to TRBJ1-6; D not resolved. The V gene's germline CDR1 is SNHLY and CDR2 FYNNEI. V lost 7 bases, J lost 5 bases, and 6 bases lay in between. The CDR3 loop spans 12 amino acids. This CDR3 reads CASNWHNSPLHF. Here the CDR3 DNA reads TGTGCCAGCAATTGGCATAATTCACCCCTCCACTTT.

The chain uses TRBV18 and TRBJ1-5, with 8 bases identical to TRBD1. The germline CDR1 and CDR2 sequences are KGHSH and LQKENI. The CDR3 totals 15 residues. The J segment lost 6 bases and the V segment lost 3 bases, leaving 7 bases of the junction unmatched. This CDR3 reads CASSPYGQGSQPQHF. The CDR3 DNA reads as TGTGCCAGCTCACCTTATGGACAGGGCAGTCAGCCCCAGCATTTT.

The CDR3 loop is CASHPTVATEAFF. Here the CDR3 DNA reads TGTGCCAGCCATCCCACCGTGGCAACTGAAGCTTTCTTT. This chain connects TRBV6-5 to TRBJ1-1; D not resolved. The germline V gene encodes CDR1 MNHEY and CDR2 SVGAGI. The CDR3 consists of 13 residues. V was clipped by 8 bases and J by 5 bases, with 15 bases between them.

This clone was seen once. This chain joins TRBV6-6 and TRBJ2-4, with D tentatively TRBD2 (6 bases). The V gene's germline CDR1 is MNHNY and CDR2 SVGAGI (reference sequence). Trimming cost V 5 bases and J 11 bases, with 13 bases left between them. This CDR3 has 12 amino acids. CDR3 sequence (DNA): TGTGCCAGCAGTCCCCCCGGGGGACTTCAGTACTTC. This sequence encodes CASSPPGGLQYF.

The V gene is TRBV21-1, the J gene TRBJ1-1; the table names TRBD1, a call not compared with the DNA. TRBV21-1 is shown as a pseudogene. The CDR3 runs 15 residues. The DNA of the CDR3 is TGTGCCAGCAGCAAAGTCCTCAGGGGGAACACTGAAGCTTTCTTT. Translated: CASSKVLRGNTEAFF.

The chain has TRBV7-9 and TRBJ2-5; 10 bases are a match to TRBD2. The CDR3 has 14 residues. Germline V CDR1 and CDR2: SEHNR, FQNEAQ (reference sequence). V was pared by 4 bases and J by 4 bases, with 3 bases of the junction left unmatched. Here the CDR3 DNA reads TGTGCCAGCAGCTCCGGACTAGCGGCAGAGACCCAGTACTTC. It is translated as CASSSGLAAETQYF.

V and J are TRBV9 and TRBJ1-1; D is ambiguous. The CDR3 runs 13 residues. V was pared by 9 bases and J by 5 bases, with 17 bases between. Per germline, CDR1 SGDLS and CDR2 YYNGEE. Here the CDR3 reads CATFATRGTEAFF. The CDR3 nucleotides read TGTGCCACTTTCGCAACGAGAGGAACTGAAGCTTTCTTT.

The genes are TRBV30 and TRBJ2-3; 7 bases map to TRBD2. Germline assignment: CDR1 GTSNPN and CDR2 SVGIG (reference sequence). The J segment lost 4 bases and the V segment lost 0 bases, leaving 13 bases of the junction unmatched. The CDR3 extends over 17 amino acids. The CDR3: CAWSVGFGGSWSDTQYF. The CDR3 DNA is TGTGCCTGGAGTGTAGGGTTCGGCGGGAGTTGGTCAGATACGCAGTATTTT.

The chain uses TRBV10-3 and TRBJ1-1; possible D gene TRBD1, 5 bases. The CDR3 is 13 amino acids. From germline, CDR1 is ENHRY and CDR2 SYGVKD. Trimming left V 0 bases short and J 8 bases short, with 10 bases between. The chain's CDR3 is CAISESVGTEAFF. CDR3 bases: TGTGCCATCAGTGAGTCGGTCGGGACGGAAGCTTTCTTT.

The V call is TRBV15, the J call TRBJ1-2, with unresolved D. Germline CDR1 is LNHNV and CDR2 is YYDKDF (reference sequence). The CDR3 loop spans 14 amino acids. Trimming took 4 bases from V and 8 from J, leaving 17 bases between them. The CDR3 nucleotides are TGTGCCACCAGCACTCGAACCACGGGTGAGGGCTACACCTTC. Its protein is CATSTRTTGEGYTF.

The V call is TRBV9, the J call TRBJ1-3; D perhaps matches TRBD1 (5 bases). Trimming took 4 bases from V and 7 from J, leaving 15 bases between them. The CDR3 is 14 residues long. CDR1 is SGDLS, CDR2 YYNGEE, per germline. The CDR3 reads CASSPDRGPNTIYF. The DNA for the CDR3 is TGTGCCAGCAGCCCCGACCGGGGACCTAACACCATATATTTT. Full variable domain (remainder filled in from reference TRBV9 and TRBJ1-3): DSGVTQTPKHLITATGQRVTLRCSPRSGDLSVYWYQQSLDQGLQFLIQYYNGEERAKGNILERFSAQQFPDLHSELNLSSLELGDSALYFCASSPDRGPNTIYFGEGSWLTVV.